What follows are 9 T cell receptor beta chains derived from one specimen sequenced in a study of blood T cell repertoires in COVID-19. TCRdb's copy holds only in-frame clones and misses some; the assay was immunoSEQ multiplex PCR. The data hold about 40,000 clones, with nearly 90% observed a single time. Sequencing used peripheral blood. The receptors come from a man aged 55-75 years with active COVID-19.

This chain links TRBV7-8 with TRBJ2-2, with 9 bases that match TRBD2. Per the germline V gene, CDR1 is SGHVS and CDR2 is FQNEAQ. The CDR3 extends over 16 amino acids. Trimming cost V 5 bases and J 1 base; bases outside gene matches: 5. CDR3 nucleotide sequence: TGTGCCAGCAGCGCACGACTAGCGGAGAACACCGGGGAGCTGTTTTTT. It translates to CASSARLAENTGELFF. Full variable domain (outside the CDR3, taken from reference TRBV7-8 and TRBJ2-2): GAGVSQSPRYKVAKRGQDVALRCDPISGHVSLFWYQQALGQGPEFLTYFQNEAQLDKSGLPSDRFFAERPEGSVSTLKIQRTQQEDSAVYLCASSARLAENTGELFFGEGSRLTVL.

This chain links TRBV6-5 with TRBJ2-1; 7 bases are shared with TRBD1. Unmatched junction bases numbered 10, after V lost 6 bases and J lost 5 bases. Germline loops: CDR1 MNHEY, CDR2 SVGAGI. This CDR3 comprises 15 residues. The CDR3 here is CASSETGSQDNEQFF. CDR3 DNA: TGTGCCAGCAGCGAGACAGGGTCTCAGGACAATGAGCAGTTCTTC.

The V call is TRBV6-6, the J call TRBJ1-2, with 12 bases lining up with TRBD1. Trimming cost V 2 bases and J 6 bases; bases outside gene matches: 4. This CDR3 is 15 amino acids long. CDR1 is MNHNY and CDR2 is SVGAGI in the germline V gene (reference sequence). The CDR3 DNA is TGTGCCAGCAGTTACAGGGACAGGGGGCAGGATGGCTACACCTTC. Translation gives CASSYRDRGQDGYTF.

The chain links TRBV25-1 to TRBJ2-3; D remains unclear. Germline CDR1 is MGHDK and CDR2 is SYGVNS. There are 14 residues in the CDR3. V was pared by 3 bases and J by 11 bases, with 18 bases between. This CDR3 reads CASSDPLPLGLQYF. The CDR3 region has the DNA TGTGCCAGCAGTGACCCACTACCTCTTGGGTTGCAGTATTTT.

The count of this clone is one. The chain combines TRBV5-8 with TRBJ2-7; D may be TRBD1 (6 bases). With 4 bases removed from V and 5 bases from J, the gap between germline ends came to 13 bases. The CDR3 length is 13 residues. CDR1 is SGHTS and CDR2 is YDEGEE in the germline V gene. This CDR3 is CASSRNRDHEQYF. The CDR3 nucleotides are TGTGCCAGCAGCAGAAACAGGGACCACGAGCAGTACTTC.

This chain uses TRBV28 with TRBJ2-7; TRBD2 might be the D (5 bases). Germline V gene data show CDR1 as MDHEN and CDR2 as SYDVKM. V was clipped by 5 bases and J by 2 bases, with 7 bases between them. This CDR3 has 12 amino acids. The CDR3 sequence is CASSAGAYEQYF. CDR3 DNA sequence: TGTGCCAGCAGTGCCGGGGCCTACGAGCAGTACTTC.

The chain joins TRBV7-9 to TRBJ2-7, with TRBD1 as a possible D gene (6 bases). The CDR3 has 14 amino acids. Germline assignment: CDR1 SEHNR and CDR2 FQNEAQ (reference sequence). V was cut by 5 bases and J by 4 bases, with 15 bases left in between. CDR3 bases: TGTGCCAGCAGCCCCCAAAGAGGGGGATACGAGCAGTACTTC. It yields the protein CASSPQRGGYEQYF.

This chain links TRBV5-4 with TRBJ2-2, with TRBD2 matching over 13 bases. The trim removed 2 bases at V and 4 bases at J, leaving 5 bases unmatched. This CDR3 has 17 amino acids. CDR1 SGHNT and CDR2 YYREEE come from the germline V gene (reference sequence). CDR3 nucleotide sequence: TGTGCCAGCAGCTTACCGGGACTAGCGGGAAGCACCGGGGAGCTGTTTTTT. Amino acid sequence: CASSLPGLAGSTGELFF.

As for this clone: Other DNA sequences in the sample encode the same CDR3. V gene TRBV19 combines with J gene TRBJ1-1; D might be TRBD1 (6 bases). The CDR3 runs 13 residues. From germline, CDR1 is LNHDA and CDR2 SQIVND (reference sequence). The germline V and J ends were trimmed by 4 bases and 3 bases, with 9 bases remaining between them. CDR3 DNA sequence: TGTGCCAGTAGTAAGAACAGGGACACTGAAGCTTTCTTT. Translated, it gives CASSKNRDTEAFF. Combining the CDR3 with reference TRBV19 and TRBJ1-1 gives the whole variable domain DGGITQSPKYLFRKEGQNVTLSCEQNLNHDAMYWYRQDPGQGLRLIYYSQIVNDFQKGDIAEGYSVSREKKESFPLTVTSAQKNPTAFYLCASSKNRDTEAFFGQGTRLTVV.